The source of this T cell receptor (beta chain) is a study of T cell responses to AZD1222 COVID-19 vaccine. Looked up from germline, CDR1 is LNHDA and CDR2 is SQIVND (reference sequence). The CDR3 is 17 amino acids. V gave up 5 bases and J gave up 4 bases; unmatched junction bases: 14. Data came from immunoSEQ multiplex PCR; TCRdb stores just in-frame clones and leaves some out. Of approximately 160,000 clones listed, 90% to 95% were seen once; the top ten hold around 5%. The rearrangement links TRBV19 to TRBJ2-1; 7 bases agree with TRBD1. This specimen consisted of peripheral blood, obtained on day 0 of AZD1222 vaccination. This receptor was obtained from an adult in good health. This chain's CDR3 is CASSPAQGGQQYNEQFF. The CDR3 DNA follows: TGTGCCAGTAGTCCGGCCCAAGGGGGCCAACAGTACAATGAGCAGTTCTTC.